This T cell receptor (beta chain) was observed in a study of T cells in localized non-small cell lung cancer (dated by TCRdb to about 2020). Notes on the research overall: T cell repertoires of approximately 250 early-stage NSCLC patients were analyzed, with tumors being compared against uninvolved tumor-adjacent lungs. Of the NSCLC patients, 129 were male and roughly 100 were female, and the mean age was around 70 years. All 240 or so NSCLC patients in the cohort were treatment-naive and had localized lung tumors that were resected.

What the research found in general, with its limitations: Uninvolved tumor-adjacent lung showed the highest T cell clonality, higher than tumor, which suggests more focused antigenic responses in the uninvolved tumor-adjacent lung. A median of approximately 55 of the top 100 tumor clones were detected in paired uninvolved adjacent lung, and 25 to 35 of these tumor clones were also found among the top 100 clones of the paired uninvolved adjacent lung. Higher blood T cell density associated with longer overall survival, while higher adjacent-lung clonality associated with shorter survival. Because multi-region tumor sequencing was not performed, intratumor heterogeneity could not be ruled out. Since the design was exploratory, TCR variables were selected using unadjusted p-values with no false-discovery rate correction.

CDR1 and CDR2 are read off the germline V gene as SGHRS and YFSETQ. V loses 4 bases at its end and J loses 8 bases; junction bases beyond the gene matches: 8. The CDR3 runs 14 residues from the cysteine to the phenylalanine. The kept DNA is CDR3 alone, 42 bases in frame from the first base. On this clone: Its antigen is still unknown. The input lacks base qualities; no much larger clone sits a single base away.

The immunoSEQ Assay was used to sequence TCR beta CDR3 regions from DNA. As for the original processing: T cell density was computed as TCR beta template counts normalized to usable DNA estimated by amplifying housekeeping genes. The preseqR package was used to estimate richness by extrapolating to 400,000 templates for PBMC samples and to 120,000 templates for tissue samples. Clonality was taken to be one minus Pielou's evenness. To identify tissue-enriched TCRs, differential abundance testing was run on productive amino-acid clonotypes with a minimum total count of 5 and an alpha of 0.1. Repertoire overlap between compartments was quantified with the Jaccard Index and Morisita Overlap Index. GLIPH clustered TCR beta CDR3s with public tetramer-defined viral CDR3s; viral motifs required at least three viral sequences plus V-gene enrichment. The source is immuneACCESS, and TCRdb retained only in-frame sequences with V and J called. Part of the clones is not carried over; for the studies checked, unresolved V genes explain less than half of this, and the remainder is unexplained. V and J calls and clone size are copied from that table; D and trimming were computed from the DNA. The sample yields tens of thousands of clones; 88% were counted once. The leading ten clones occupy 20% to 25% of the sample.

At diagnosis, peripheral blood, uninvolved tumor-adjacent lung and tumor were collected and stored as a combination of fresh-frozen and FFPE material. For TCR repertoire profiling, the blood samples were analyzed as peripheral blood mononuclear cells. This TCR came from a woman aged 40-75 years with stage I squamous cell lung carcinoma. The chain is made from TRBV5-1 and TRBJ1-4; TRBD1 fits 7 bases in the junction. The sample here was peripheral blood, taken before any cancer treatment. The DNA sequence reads TGCGCCAGCAGCCCCGACAGGGCCGACGAAAAACTGTTTTTT. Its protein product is CASSPDRADEKLFF. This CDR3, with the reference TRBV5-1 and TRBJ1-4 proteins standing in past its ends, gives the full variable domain KAGVTQTPRYLIKTRGQQVTLSCSPISGHRSVSWYQQTPGQGLQFLFEYFSETQRNKGNFPGRFSGRQFSNSRSEMNVSTLELGDSALYLCASSPDRADEKLFFGSGTQLSVL.